These 30 T cell receptor beta chains share one sample of origin, sequenced in a study of T cell responses to AZD1222 COVID-19 vaccine. The table came from immunoSEQ multiplex PCR; TCRdb's copy has only in-frame clones and leaves some out. The sample shows fewer than 150,000 clones, about 90% of them seen only once. The starting material was peripheral blood, obtained 28 days after the second AZD1222 dose. These receptors were obtained from an adult who received the AZD1222 COVID-19 vaccine.

The count of this clone is one. This chain uses TRBV2 with TRBJ2-3; D not certain. This CDR3 contains 13 residues. Germline V CDR1 and CDR2: SNHLY, FYNNEI. V lost 7 bases and J lost 6, with 14 bases in between. This chain's CDR3 is CASIGPRKDTQYF. In DNA, the CDR3 is TGTGCCAGCATAGGACCTCGGAAGGATACGCAGTATTTT.

V gene TRBV19 combines with J gene TRBJ1-6, with unresolved D. The CDR3 has 15 residues. From germline, CDR1 is LNHDA and CDR2 SQIVND (reference sequence). Trimming took off 3 bases at V and 9 bases at J, with 15 bases between the two ends. The CDR3 protein is CASSILHPGSSPLHF. The CDR3 DNA is TGTGCCAGTAGTATCTTACATCCCGGGAGTTCACCCCTCCACTTT.

The rearrangement uses TRBV5-4 and TRBJ2-7, with TRBD1 as a possible D gene (6 bases). Deletions cut 0 bases from V and 0 bases from J, with 13 bases between. Germline V gene sequence: CDR1 SGHNT, CDR2 YYREEE (reference sequence). The CDR3 has 16 residues. The CDR3 spells CASSLGGAGDSYEQYF. The CDR3 DNA reads as TGTGCCAGCAGCTTGGGAGGGGCAGGGGACTCCTACGAGCAGTACTTC.

The V and J genes are TRBV4-2 and TRBJ2-7, with 8 bases matching TRBD1. Looked up from germline, CDR1 is LGHNA and CDR2 is YNFKEQ. The length of the CDR3 is 15 residues. V gave up 0 bases and J gave up 2 bases; unmatched junction bases: 3. CDR3 DNA sequence: TGTGCCAGCAGCCAAGACGGGACAGGACCCTACGAGCAGTACTTC. Its protein product is CASSQDGTGPYEQYF.

This clone was picked up one time. V is TRBV5-6 and J is TRBJ2-1; 10 nucleotides match TRBD1. CDR1 and CDR2 (germline): SGHDT, YYEEEE. CDR3 length: 16 amino acids. With V trimmed by 4 bases and J by 4 bases, 8 bases remained unmatched. The DNA for the CDR3 is TGTGCCAGCAGCGCGGGACAGGGGTGGGTTTACAATGAGCAGTTCTTC. Translated, it gives CASSAGQGWVYNEQFF.

The chain is built from TRBV5-1 and TRBJ2-1, with TRBD1 matching over 9 bases. The CDR3 has 17 residues. Germline V gene data show CDR1 as SGHRS and CDR2 as YFSETQ. J gave up 5 bases and V 0 bases, and 9 bases lay outside the gene matches. Here the CDR3 reads CASSLAPRTGADNEQFF. CDR3 nucleotides: TGCGCCAGCAGCTTGGCCCCGAGGACAGGGGCCGACAATGAGCAGTTCTTC.

This chain uses TRBV9 with TRBJ1-1; the D is unclear. V was trimmed by 0 bases and J by 5 bases, leaving 11 bases between them. CDR3 size: 14 residues. Germline V gene data show CDR1 as SGDLS and CDR2 as YYNGEE. DNA for the CDR3: TGTGCCAGCAGCGTAGAAGGTAGGAGGACTGAAGCTTTCTTT. Protein product: CASSVEGRRTEAFF.

The rearrangement links TRBV30 to TRBJ1-1; D gene ambiguous. Germline CDR1 reads GTSNPN; CDR2 reads SVGIG (reference sequence). This CDR3 region has 11 residues. The V and J ends lost 4 bases and 4 bases respectively, with 7 bases between them. The CDR3 DNA reads as TGTGCCTGGACCCCTAGCACTGAAGCTTTCTTT. Translating it yields CAWTPSTEAFF.

The chain recombines TRBV10-3 with TRBJ2-1, with 14 positions matching TRBD2. CDR3 length: 17 residues. CDR1 and CDR2 from the germline V gene are ENHRY and SYGVKD. V was clipped by 6 bases and J by 0 bases; unmatched bases: 4. In nucleotides, the CDR3 is TGTGCCATCAGGGGGACTAGCGGGGGTACCTCCTACAATGAGCAGTTCTTC. It is translated as CAIRGTSGGTSYNEQFF.

CDR3: CATSAGINYGYTF. CDR3 coding DNA: TGTGCCACCAGTGCGGGGATAAACTATGGCTACACCTTC. V usage is TRBV24-1 and J usage is TRBJ1-2, with no clear D. V lost 5 bases to trimming and J lost 2 bases, with 8 bases between them. Germline V gives CDR1 KGHDR, CDR2 SFDVKD. The CDR3 runs to 13 residues.

The chain uses TRBV11-2 and TRBJ1-1; 7 positions match TRBD1. Losses at the gene ends were 4 bases for V and 1 base for J; bases not matched to a gene: 3. The germline V gene encodes CDR1 SGHAT and CDR2 FQNNGV. The CDR3 totals 14 residues. As DNA, the CDR3 is TGTGCCAGCAGCTCCAGGGGGGGGAACACTGAAGCTTTCTTT. This sequence encodes CASSSRGGNTEAFF.

The chain recombines TRBV27 with TRBJ1-1, with D uncertain. The germline gives CDR1 MNHEY, CDR2 SMNVEV (reference sequence). This CDR3 contains 12 residues. Trimming pared 6 bases from V and 5 bases from J, leaving 10 bases between. The CDR3 nucleotides are TGTGCCAGCAGCCGAGATCGAACTGAAGCTTTCTTT. This encodes CASSRDRTEAFF.

The V and J genes are TRBV5-1 and TRBJ1-5; no clear D gene. V was trimmed by 4 bases and J by 2 bases, leaving 13 bases between them. The length of the CDR3 is 15 residues. Germline CDR1 and CDR2: SGHRS and YFSETQ. As DNA, the CDR3 is TGCGCCAGCAGCCCGGAGTACGGAGGCAATCAGCCCCAGCATTTT. Translating it yields CASSPEYGGNQPQHF. The full variable domain, its missing parts supplied by reference TRBV5-1 and TRBJ1-5, is KAGVTQTPRYLIKTRGQQVTLSCSPISGHRSVSWYQQTPGQGLQFLFEYFSETQRNKGNFPGRFSGRQFSNSRSEMNVSTLELGDSALYLCASSPEYGGNQPQHFGDGTRLSIL.

This clone has just one count. The V and J genes are TRBV29-1 and TRBJ1-1, with TRBD1 matching over 7 bases. From germline, CDR1 is SQVTM and CDR2 ANQGSEA. The trim removed 6 bases at V and 6 bases at J, leaving 7 bases unmatched. The CDR3 has 12 residues. The CDR3 protein is CSVGSTGSEAFF. The CDR3 DNA is TGCAGCGTGGGGTCGACAGGGTCTGAAGCTTTCTTT.

Only one count was recorded for this clone. The gene calls are TRBV6-4 and TRBJ2-7; 9 bases align to TRBD2. V lost 4 bases and J lost 2; bases outside the gene matches: 3. This CDR3 has 14 residues. Germline V gene lookup returns CDR1 MRHNA and CDR2 SNTAGT. CDR3 residues: CASSVASGTYEQYF. The CDR3 nucleotides read TGTGCCAGCAGTGTGGCTAGCGGGACCTACGAGCAGTACTTC.

V is TRBV10-2 and J is TRBJ1-4; D is ambiguous. Trimming pared 10 bases from V and 5 bases from J, leaving 20 bases between. Germline CDR1 reads WSHSY; CDR2 reads SAAADI. The CDR3 runs to 15 residues. The CDR3 DNA reads as TGCGCCATCACCTCCAACGGGGTACTAAATGAAAAACTGTTTTTT. It codes for CAITSNGVLNEKLFF.

This clone appeared once. This rearrangement joins TRBV24-1 to TRBJ2-7; D is undetermined. In germline, CDR1 is KGHDR, CDR2 SFDVKD. The CDR3 loop spans 17 amino acids. V lost 0 bases and J 1 base, leaving 15 bases between the germline ends. CDR3 DNA: TGTGCCACCAGTGATTTGGTTGGGGATATACAATCCTACGAGCAGTACGTC. As protein: CATSDLVGDIQSYEQYV.

Concerning this clone itself: Other DNA sequences from this sample encode an identical CDR3 as well. This sequence joins TRBV5-1 and TRBJ1-1; TRBD1 matches 8 bases. The V segment lost 5 bases and the J segment 1 base; nucleotides outside the gene matches: 4. The CDR3 sequence is 14 residues long. Looked up from germline, CDR1 is SGHRS and CDR2 is YFSETQ. The chain's CDR3 is CASRWGQENTEAFF. The CDR3 region has the DNA TGCGCCAGCAGATGGGGACAGGAGAACACTGAAGCTTTCTTT.

This chain uses TRBV28 with TRBJ1-2, with D hard to call. Per germline, CDR1 MDHEN and CDR2 SYDVKM. This CDR3 contains 15 residues. The V gene lost 7 bases and the J gene lost 0 bases, with 15 bases spanning the gap. The DNA for the CDR3 is TGTGCCAGCACCAAGGTGGCATCGTCTAACTATGGCTACACCTTC. Translating gives CASTKVASSNYGYTF.

The chain carries TRBV6-5 and TRBJ2-2, with no clear D. Trimming cost V 7 bases and J 2 bases, with 11 bases left between them. From germline, CDR1 is MNHEY and CDR2 SVGAGI. The CDR3 length is 14 residues. The CDR3 DNA reads as TGTGCCAGCATAGAGTTCGAAAACACCGGGGAGCTGTTTTTT. Its translation: CASIEFENTGELFF.

V and J are TRBV19 and TRBJ2-1; D uncertain. This CDR3 is 14 amino acids long. V was trimmed by 3 bases and J by 3 bases, leaving 9 bases between them. Germline V gene data show CDR1 as LNHDA and CDR2 as SQIVND (reference sequence). CDR3 in DNA: TGTGCCAGTAGTATGACCCAGCGCTACAATGAGCAGTTCTTC. Amino acids: CASSMTQRYNEQFF.

V gene TRBV7-8 combines with J gene TRBJ1-5, with no clear D. V was pared by 1 base and J by 3 bases, with 7 bases between. This CDR3 spans 14 amino acids. Germline lookup yields CDR1 SGHVS and CDR2 FQNEAQ. The DNA of the CDR3 is TGTGCCAGCAGCTTAGAACACATCAATCAGCCCCAGCATTTT. It codes for CASSLEHINQPQHF.

The chain links TRBV6-5 to TRBJ2-6; no clear D gene. Deletions cut 6 bases from V and 2 bases from J, with 8 bases between. The germline V gene encodes CDR1 MNHEY and CDR2 SVGAGI. This CDR3 spans 14 amino acids. This CDR3 reads CASRATTGANVLTF. The CDR3 coding sequence is TGTGCCAGCAGAGCTACGACTGGGGCCAACGTCCTGACTTTC.

This clone was picked up one time. The CDR3, as DNA: TGTGCCAGCAGCCCGGGGACTAGCTACGATACGCAGTATTTT. As protein: CASSPGTSYDTQYF. V and J are TRBV5-5 and TRBJ2-3; 9 bases are a match to TRBD2. V shed 4 bases and J 6 bases; nucleotides not matched to a gene: 6. This CDR3 region has 14 residues. Looked up from germline, CDR1 is SGHKS and CDR2 is YYEKEE (reference sequence).

This clone was observed a single time. The chain carries TRBV2 and TRBJ1-2; 8 positions agree with TRBD1. The CDR3 contains 16 residues. The germline V gene has CDR1 SNHLY and CDR2 FYNNEI. V shed 1 base and J 8 bases; nucleotides not matched to a gene: 12. The CDR3 DNA sequence: TGTGCCAGCAGTGAAGGAGGTATGAGGACAGGGAAAGGCTACACCTTC. Translated, it gives CASSEGGMRTGKGYTF. Full variable domain (remainder filled in from reference TRBV2 and TRBJ1-2): EPEVTQTPSHQVTQMGQEVILRCVPISNHLYFYWYRQILGQKVEFLVSFYNNEISEKSEIFDDQFSVERPDGSNFTLKIRSTKLEDSAMYFCASSEGGMRTGKGYTFGSGTRLTVV.

The chain combines TRBV28 with TRBJ1-4; 9 bases fit TRBD1. Germline V gene sequence: CDR1 MDHEN, CDR2 SYDVKM. The CDR3 covers 14 residues. V was pared by 6 bases and J by 6 bases, with 5 bases of the junction left unmatched. The CDR3: CASSQTGGYEKLFF. In DNA form, the CDR3 reads TGTGCCAGCAGCCAAACAGGGGGCTATGAAAAACTGTTTTTT. The whole variable domain, filled in from reference TRBV28 and TRBJ1-4, reads DVKVTQSSRYLVKRTGEKVFLECVQDMDHENMFWYRQDPGLGLRLIYFSYDVKMKEKGDIPEGYSVSREKKERFSLILESASTNQTSMYLCASSQTGGYEKLFFGSGTQLSVL.

The V gene is TRBV11-1, the J gene TRBJ1-3, with unresolved D. CDR3 length equals 14 residues. Between the trimmed V and J ends, which lost 3 bases and 8 bases, there was a span of 14 bases. Germline assignment: CDR1 SGHAT and CDR2 FQDESV (reference sequence). This chain's CDR3 is CASSLKGLLDTIYF. The CDR3, as DNA: TGTGCCAGCAGCTTGAAGGGTTTATTGGACACCATATATTTT.

The CDR3, as DNA: TGTGCCAGCAGTTTGGTGGGGCTTGAAGCTTTCTTT. This encodes CASSLVGLEAFF. The rearrangement links TRBV12-3 or TRBV12-4 to TRBJ1-1; tentative D call: TRBD1 (5 bases). V lost 3 bases and J 7 bases, leaving 9 bases between the germline ends. The CDR3 spans 12 residues.

The count of this clone is one. The chain recombines TRBV18 with TRBJ1-1, with D perhaps TRBD1 (5 bases). The germline V gene has CDR1 KGHSH and CDR2 LQKENI. The CDR3 contains 15 residues. Deletions cut 2 bases from V and 7 bases from J, with 17 bases between. CDR3: CASSPTSGRGREAFF. The CDR3 DNA is TGTGCCAGCTCACCAACCTCGGGGAGGGGTCGTGAAGCTTTCTTT.

This chain connects TRBV9 to TRBJ2-5, with a possible D match to TRBD2 (6 bases). The CDR3 runs to 16 residues. Germline V gene lookup returns CDR1 SGDLS and CDR2 YYNGEE. V dropped 4 bases and J dropped 4 bases, with 20 bases sitting between them. The CDR3 DNA follows: TGTGCCAGCAGCTTTGGCCCGGGGACTCTAGGAGAGACCCAGTACTTC. Translating gives CASSFGPGTLGETQYF.